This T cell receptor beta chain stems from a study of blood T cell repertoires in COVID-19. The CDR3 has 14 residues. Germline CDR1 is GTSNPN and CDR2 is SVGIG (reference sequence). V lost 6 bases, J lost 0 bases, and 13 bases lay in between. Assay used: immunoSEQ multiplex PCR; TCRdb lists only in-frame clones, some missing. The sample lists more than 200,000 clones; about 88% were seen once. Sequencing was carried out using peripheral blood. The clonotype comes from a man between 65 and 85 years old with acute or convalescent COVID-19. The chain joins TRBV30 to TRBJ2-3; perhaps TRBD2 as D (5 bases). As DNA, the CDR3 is TGTGCCTGCAACACTCGGACTAGCACAGATACGCAGTATTTT. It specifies CACNTRTSTDTQYF.